This T cell receptor beta chain was identified in a study of T cells in localized non-small cell lung cancer. By sample fraction, this clone is medium-sized (0.01 to 0.1%). This table comes from immunoSEQ multiplex PCR, and its TCRdb copy is limited to in-frame clones, with some not included. The table lists 1,000 to 1,500 clones, 30% to 35% of them singletons. The CDR3 extends over 15 amino acids. V lost 4 bases to trimming and J lost 14 bases; unmatched junction nucleotides: 16. Germline lookup yields CDR1 MNHGY and CDR2 SAAAGT. The J gene is TRBJ2-1, the V gene TRBV6-8; 8 nucleotides line up with TRBD2. The source is a male donor aged 60 or over with stage I squamous cell lung carcinoma. The sequencing here drew on normal lung tissue next to the tumor, taken before any cancer treatment. For the CDR3, the DNA is TGTGCCAGCAGTTCGCATACTAGCGGCGGTGGCTTGGAGTTCTTC. Encoded protein: CASSSHTSGGGLEFF.